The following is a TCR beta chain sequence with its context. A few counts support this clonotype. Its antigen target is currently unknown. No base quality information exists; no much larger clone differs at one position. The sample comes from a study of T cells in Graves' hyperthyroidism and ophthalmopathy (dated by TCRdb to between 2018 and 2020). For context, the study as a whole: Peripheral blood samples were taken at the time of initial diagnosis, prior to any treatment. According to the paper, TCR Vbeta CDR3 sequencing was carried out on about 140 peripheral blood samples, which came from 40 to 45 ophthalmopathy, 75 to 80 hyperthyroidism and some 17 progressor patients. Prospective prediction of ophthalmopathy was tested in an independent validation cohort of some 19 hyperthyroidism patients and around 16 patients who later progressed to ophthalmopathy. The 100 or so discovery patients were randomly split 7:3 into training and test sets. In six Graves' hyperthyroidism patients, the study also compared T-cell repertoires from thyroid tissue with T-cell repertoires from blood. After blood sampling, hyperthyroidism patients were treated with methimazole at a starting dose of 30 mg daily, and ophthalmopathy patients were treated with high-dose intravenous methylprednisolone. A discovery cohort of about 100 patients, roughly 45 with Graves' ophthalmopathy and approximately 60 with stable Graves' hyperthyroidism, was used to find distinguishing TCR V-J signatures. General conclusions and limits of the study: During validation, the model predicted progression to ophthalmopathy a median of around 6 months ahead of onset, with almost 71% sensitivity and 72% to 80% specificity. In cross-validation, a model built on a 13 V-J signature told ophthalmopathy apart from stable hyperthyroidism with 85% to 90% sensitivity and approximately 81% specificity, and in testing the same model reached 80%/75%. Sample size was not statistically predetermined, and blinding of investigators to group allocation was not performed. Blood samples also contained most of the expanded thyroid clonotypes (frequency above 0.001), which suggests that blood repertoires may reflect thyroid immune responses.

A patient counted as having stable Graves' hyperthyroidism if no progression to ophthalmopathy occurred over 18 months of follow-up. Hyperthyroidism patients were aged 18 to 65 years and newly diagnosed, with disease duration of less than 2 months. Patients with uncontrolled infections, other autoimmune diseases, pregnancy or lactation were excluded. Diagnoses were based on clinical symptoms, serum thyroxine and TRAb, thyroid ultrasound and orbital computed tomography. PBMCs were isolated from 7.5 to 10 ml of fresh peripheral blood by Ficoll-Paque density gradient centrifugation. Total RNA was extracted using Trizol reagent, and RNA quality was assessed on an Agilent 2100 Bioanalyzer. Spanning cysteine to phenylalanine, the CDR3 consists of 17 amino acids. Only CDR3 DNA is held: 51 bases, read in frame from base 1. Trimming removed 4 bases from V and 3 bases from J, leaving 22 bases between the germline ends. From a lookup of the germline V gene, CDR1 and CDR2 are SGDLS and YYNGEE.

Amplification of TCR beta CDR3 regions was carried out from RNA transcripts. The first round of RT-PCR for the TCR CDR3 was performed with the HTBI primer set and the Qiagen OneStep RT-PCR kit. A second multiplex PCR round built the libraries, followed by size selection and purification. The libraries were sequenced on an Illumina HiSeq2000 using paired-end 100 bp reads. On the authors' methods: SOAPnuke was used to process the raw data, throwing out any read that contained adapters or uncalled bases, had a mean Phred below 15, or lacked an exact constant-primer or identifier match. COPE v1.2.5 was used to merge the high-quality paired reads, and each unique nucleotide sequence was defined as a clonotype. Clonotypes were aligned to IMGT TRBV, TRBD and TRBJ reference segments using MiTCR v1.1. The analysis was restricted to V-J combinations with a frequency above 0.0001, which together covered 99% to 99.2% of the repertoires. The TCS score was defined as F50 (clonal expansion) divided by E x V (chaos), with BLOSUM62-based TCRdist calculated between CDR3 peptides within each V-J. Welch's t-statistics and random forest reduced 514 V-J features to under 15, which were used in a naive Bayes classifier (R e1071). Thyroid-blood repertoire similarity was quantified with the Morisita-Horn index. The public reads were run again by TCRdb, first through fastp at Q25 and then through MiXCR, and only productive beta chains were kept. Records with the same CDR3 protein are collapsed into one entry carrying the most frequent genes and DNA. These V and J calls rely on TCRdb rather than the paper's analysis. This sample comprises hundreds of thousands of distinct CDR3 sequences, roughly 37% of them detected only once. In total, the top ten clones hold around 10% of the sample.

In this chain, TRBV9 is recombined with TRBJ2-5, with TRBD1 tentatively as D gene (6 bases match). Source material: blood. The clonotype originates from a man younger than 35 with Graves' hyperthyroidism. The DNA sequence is TGTGCCAGCAGCTTAGGCCTGGGGGCAGGGTTGAAAGAGACCCAGTACTTC. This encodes CASSLGLGAGLKETQYF.